Following are 7 T cell receptor beta chains from one sample sequenced in a study of neurological immune-mediated disorders. TCRdb re-called the 5' RACE reads with MiXCR, one entry per CDR3 protein. The sample includes 85,000 to 90,000 distinct CDR3 sequences, 3% to 4% of them seen just once. Sequenced input: PBMCs. These TCRs come from a woman aged 45-60 years with multiple sclerosis.

This clonotype was found many times. The V gene is TRBV7-2, the J gene TRBJ1-2; TRBD1 aligns across 9 bases. The CDR3 has 14 residues. The germline CDR1 and CDR2 sequences are SGHTA and FQGNSA. J lost 8 bases, V lost 4 bases, and 8 bases had no gene match. The CDR3 protein is CASSSGTGHSGYTF. DNA for the CDR3: TGTGCCAGCAGCTCGGGGACAGGGCATAGCGGCTACACCTTC.

This clonotype was counted only a few times. This sequence joins TRBV3-1 and TRBJ2-5; D gene ambiguous. V was cut by 2 bases and J by 3 bases, with 7 bases left in between. The CDR3 consists of 13 residues. Germline V gives CDR1 LGHDT, CDR2 YNNKEL (reference sequence). CDR3 sequence reads: CASSQTPKETQYF. CDR3 nucleotides: TGTGCCAGCAGCCAAACACCCAAAGAGACCCAGTACTTC.

This clonotype was recorded many times. The chain recombines TRBV6-5 with TRBJ2-5; tentative D call: TRBD1 (5 bases). CDR3 length: 16 residues. Trimming removed 2 bases from V and 2 bases from J, with 15 bases in between. Germline V gene sequence: CDR1 MNHEY, CDR2 SVGAGI. Here the CDR3 reads CASSYRGLLQQETQYF. In DNA, the CDR3 is TGTGCCAGCAGTTACAGGGGTCTTCTGCAGCAAGAGACCCAGTACTTC.

This clonotype showed up many times. J is TRBJ1-6 and V is TRBV4-2, with 8 bases fitting TRBD1. V was clipped by 6 bases and J by 5 bases; unmatched bases: 15. Germline V gene lookup returns CDR1 LGHNA and CDR2 YNFKEQ. The CDR3 is 18 residues long. The CDR3 reads CASRAGTGALYDNSPLHF. The CDR3 region has the DNA TGTGCCAGCAGAGCGGGGACAGGCGCCCTGTACGATAATTCACCCCTCCACTTT.

The table lists this clonotype with many counts. This chain links TRBV20-1 with TRBJ2-7; D not certain. This CDR3 spans 13 amino acids. Looked up from germline, CDR1 is DFQATT and CDR2 is SNEGSKA (reference sequence). Trimming pared 5 bases from V and 1 base from J, leaving 12 bases between. CDR3 bases: TGCAGTGCTGCCCATACTGTGTCCTACGAGCAGTACTTC. Its protein is CSAAHTVSYEQYF.

This clonotype showed up many times. The chain carries TRBV5-1 and TRBJ1-1; possible D gene TRBD1, 5 bases. The CDR3 sequence is 16 residues long. Per the germline V gene, CDR1 is SGHRS and CDR2 is YFSETQ. Trimming left V 0 bases short and J 4 bases short, with 16 bases between. The CDR3 nucleotides read TGCGCCAGCAGCTTGGCACGTGGGGCGCAGGGCACTGAAGCTTTCTTT. As protein: CASSLARGAQGTEAFF.

This clonotype was observed at least ten times. CDR3 residues: CASSWGGLASYEQYF. The CDR3, as DNA: TGTGCCAGCAGTTGGGGAGGACTGGCCTCCTACGAGCAGTACTTC. The V call is TRBV6-2 or TRBV6-3, the J call TRBJ2-7, with D perhaps TRBD2 (6 bases). Per the germline V gene, CDR1 is MNHEY and CDR2 is SVGEGT. Trimming pared 4 bases from V and 0 bases from J, leaving 13 bases between. CDR3 size: 15 residues.